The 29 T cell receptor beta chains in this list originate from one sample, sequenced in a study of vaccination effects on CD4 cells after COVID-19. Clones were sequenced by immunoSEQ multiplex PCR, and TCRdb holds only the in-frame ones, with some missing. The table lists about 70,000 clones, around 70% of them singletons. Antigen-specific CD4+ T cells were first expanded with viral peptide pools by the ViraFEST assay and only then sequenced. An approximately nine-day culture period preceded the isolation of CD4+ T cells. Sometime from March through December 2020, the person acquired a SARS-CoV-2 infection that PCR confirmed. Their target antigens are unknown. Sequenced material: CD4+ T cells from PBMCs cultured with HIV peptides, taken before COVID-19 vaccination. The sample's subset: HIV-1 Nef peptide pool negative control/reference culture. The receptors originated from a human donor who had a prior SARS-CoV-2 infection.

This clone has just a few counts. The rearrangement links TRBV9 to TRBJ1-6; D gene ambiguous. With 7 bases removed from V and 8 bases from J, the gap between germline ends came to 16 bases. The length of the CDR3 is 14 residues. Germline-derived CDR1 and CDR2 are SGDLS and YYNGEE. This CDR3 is CASSIRGVDSPLHF. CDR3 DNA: TGTGCCAGCTCTATTCGGGGAGTAGATTCACCCCTCCACTTT.

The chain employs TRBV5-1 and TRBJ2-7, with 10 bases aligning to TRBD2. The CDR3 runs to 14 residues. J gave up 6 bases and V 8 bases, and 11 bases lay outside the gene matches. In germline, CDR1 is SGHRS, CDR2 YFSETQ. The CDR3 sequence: CASGVSGGVTEQYF. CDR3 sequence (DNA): TGCGCCAGTGGAGTGAGCGGGGGGGTCACCGAGCAGTACTTC.

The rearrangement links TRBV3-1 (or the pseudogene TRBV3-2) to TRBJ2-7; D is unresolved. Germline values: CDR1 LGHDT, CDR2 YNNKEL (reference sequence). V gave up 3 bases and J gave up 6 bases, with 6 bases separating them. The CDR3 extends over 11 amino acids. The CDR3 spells CASSHLSEQYF. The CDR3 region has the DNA TGTGCCAGCAGCCACCTTTCCGAGCAGTACTTC.

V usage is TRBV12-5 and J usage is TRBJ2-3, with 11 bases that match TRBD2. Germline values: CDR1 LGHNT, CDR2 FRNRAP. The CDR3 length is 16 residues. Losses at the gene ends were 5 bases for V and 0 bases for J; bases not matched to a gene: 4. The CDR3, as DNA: TGTGCTAGTGGTCCCGGGACTAGCGGTAGCACAGATACGCAGTATTTT. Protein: CASGPGTSGSTDTQYF.

CDR3 bases: TGTGCCAGCAGCTTACGCCTAGCGGGGGGAAAGGGCACAGATACGCAGTATTTT. Translated: CASSLRLAGGKGTDTQYF. V usage is TRBV7-9 and J usage is TRBJ2-3, with 11 bases fitting TRBD2. Germline V gene lookup returns CDR1 SEHNR and CDR2 FQNEAQ (reference sequence). The CDR3 has 18 residues. With 2 bases clipped from V and 1 base from J, the junction kept 8 bases outside the gene matches.

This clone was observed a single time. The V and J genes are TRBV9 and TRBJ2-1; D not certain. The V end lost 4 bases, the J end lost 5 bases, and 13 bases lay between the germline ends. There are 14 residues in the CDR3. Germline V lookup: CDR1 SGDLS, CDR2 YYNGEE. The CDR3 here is CASSPPRGNNEQFF. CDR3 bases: TGTGCCAGCAGCCCCCCCCGAGGAAACAATGAGCAGTTCTTC.

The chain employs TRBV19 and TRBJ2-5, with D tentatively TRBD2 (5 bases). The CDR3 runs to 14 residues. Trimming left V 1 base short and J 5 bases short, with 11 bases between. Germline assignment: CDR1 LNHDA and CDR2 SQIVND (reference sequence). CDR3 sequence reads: CASSIAGLGETQYF. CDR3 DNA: TGTGCCAGTAGTATAGCCGGACTCGGCGAGACCCAGTACTTC.

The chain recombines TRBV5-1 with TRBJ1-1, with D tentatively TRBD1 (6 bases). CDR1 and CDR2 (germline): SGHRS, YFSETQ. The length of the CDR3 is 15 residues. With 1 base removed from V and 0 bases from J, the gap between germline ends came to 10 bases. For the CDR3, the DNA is TGCGCCAGCAGCTTGTTACAGGGTATGAACACTGAAGCTTTCTTT. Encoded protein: CASSLLQGMNTEAFF.

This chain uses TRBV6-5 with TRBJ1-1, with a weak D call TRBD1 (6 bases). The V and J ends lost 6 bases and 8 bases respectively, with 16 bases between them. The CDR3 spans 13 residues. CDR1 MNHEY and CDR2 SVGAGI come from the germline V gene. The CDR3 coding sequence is TGTGCCAGCAGCCTATACCAAGACAGGGAAGCTTTCTTT. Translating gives CASSLYQDREAFF.

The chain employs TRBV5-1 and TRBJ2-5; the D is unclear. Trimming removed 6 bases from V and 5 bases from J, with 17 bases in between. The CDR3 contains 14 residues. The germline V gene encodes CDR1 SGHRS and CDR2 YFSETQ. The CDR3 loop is CASTFTPGGETQYF. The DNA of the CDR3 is TGCGCCAGCACGTTTACTCCGGGTGGGGAGACCCAGTACTTC.

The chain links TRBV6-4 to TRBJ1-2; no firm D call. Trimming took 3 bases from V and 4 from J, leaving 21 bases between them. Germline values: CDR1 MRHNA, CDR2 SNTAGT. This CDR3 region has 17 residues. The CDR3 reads CASSELSPGHLGYGYTF. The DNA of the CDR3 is TGTGCCAGCAGTGAATTGTCCCCCGGCCACCTTGGCTATGGCTACACCTTC.

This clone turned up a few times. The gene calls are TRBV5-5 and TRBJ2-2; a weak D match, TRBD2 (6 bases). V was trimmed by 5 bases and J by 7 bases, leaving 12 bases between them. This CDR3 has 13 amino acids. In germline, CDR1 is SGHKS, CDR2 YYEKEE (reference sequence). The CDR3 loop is CASRPERVGELFF. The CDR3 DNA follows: TGTGCCAGCAGACCCGAGCGGGTCGGGGAGCTGTTTTTT.

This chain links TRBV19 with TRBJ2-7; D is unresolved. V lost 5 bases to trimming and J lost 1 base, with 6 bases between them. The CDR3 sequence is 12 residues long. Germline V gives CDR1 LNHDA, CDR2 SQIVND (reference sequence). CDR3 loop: CASSAGSYEQYF. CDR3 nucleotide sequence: TGTGCCAGTAGTGCCGGTTCCTACGAGCAGTACTTC.

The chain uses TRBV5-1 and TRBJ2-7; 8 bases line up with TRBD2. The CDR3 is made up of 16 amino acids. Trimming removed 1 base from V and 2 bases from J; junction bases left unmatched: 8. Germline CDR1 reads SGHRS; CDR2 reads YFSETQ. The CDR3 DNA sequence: TGCGCCAGCAGCTTGACGTCGGGCGGGAGGCCCTACGAGCAGTACTTC. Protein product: CASSLTSGGRPYEQYF.

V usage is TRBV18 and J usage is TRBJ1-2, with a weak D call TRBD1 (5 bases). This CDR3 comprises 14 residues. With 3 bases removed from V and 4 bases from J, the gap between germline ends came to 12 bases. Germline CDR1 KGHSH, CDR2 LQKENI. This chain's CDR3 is CASSPLSQAYGYTF. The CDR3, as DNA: TGTGCCAGCTCACCTCTGTCACAGGCCTATGGCTACACCTTC. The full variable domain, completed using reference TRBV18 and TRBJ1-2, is NAGVMQNPRHLVRRRGQEARLRCSPMKGHSHVYWYRQLPEEGLKFMVYLQKENIIDESGMPKERFSAEFPKEGPSILRIQQVVRGDSAAYFCASSPLSQAYGYTFGSGTRLTVV.

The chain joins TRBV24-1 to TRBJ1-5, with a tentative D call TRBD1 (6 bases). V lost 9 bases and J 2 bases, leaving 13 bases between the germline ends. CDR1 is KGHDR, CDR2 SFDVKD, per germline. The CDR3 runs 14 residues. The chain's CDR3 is CATGGEGGNQPQHF. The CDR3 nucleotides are TGTGCCACCGGGGGGGAGGGGGGCAATCAGCCCCAGCATTTT.

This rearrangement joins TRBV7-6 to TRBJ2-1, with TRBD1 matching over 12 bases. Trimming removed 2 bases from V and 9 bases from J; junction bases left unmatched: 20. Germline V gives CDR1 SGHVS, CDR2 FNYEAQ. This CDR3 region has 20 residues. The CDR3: CASSLIGTGGLTSMTGEQFF. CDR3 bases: TGTGCCAGCAGCTTAATAGGGACAGGGGGCCTGACTAGTATGACGGGTGAGCAGTTCTTC.

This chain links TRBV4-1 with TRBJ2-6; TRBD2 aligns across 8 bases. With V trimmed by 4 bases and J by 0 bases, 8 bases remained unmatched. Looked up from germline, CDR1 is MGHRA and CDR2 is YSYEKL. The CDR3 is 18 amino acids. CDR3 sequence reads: CASSLRGALSSGANVLTF. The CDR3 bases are TGCGCCAGCAGCCTGCGGGGGGCCCTCTCCTCTGGGGCCAACGTCCTGACTTTC.

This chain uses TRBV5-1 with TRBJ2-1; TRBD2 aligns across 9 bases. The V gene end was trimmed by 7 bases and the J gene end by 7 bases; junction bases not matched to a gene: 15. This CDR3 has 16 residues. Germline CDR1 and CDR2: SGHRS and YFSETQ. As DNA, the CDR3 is TGCGCCAGCCGCCGCCTTGGGCGGGAGGGGTTGAATGAGCAGTTCTTC. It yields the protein CASRRLGREGLNEQFF.

The chain's CDR3 is CASSLGTGDTEAFF. For the CDR3, the DNA is TGCGCCAGCAGCTTAGGGACAGGGGACACTGAAGCTTTCTTT. The chain employs TRBV5-1 and TRBJ1-1; 10 positions match TRBD1. In germline, CDR1 is SGHRS, CDR2 YFSETQ. The CDR3 runs to 14 residues. With V trimmed by 2 bases and J by 3 bases, 1 base remained unmatched.

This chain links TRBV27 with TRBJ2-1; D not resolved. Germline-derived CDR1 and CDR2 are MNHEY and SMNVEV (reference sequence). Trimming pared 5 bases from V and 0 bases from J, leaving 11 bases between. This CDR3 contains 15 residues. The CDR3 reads CASSLDPFSYNEQFF. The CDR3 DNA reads TGTGCCAGCAGTCTTGACCCGTTCTCCTACAATGAGCAGTTCTTC.

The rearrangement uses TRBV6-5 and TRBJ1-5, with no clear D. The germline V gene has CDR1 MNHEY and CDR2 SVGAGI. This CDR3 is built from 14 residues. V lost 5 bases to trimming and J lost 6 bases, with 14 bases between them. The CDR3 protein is CASSTRRAGQPQHF. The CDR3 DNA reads TGTGCCAGCAGTACCAGGCGGGCGGGTCAGCCCCAGCATTTT.

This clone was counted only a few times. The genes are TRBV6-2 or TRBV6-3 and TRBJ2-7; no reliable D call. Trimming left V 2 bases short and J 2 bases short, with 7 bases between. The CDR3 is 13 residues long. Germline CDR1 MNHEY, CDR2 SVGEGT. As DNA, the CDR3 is TGTGCCAGCAGTTACCCAGAGGCCTACGAGCAGTACTTC. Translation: CASSYPEAYEQYF.

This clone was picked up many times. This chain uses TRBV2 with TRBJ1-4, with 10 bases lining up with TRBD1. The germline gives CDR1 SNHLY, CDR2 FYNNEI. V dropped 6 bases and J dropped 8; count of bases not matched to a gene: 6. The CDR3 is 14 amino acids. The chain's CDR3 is CASSVDRGREKLFF. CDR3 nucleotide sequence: TGTGCCAGCAGCGTAGACAGGGGGCGGGAAAAACTGTTTTTT.

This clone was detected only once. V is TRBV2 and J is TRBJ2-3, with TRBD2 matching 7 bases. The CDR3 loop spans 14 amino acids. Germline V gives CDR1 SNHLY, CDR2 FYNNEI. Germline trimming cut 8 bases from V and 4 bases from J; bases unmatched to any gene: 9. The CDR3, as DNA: TGTGCCAGCCGGAGCGGGAAGAATGCAGATACGCAGTATTTT. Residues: CASRSGKNADTQYF.

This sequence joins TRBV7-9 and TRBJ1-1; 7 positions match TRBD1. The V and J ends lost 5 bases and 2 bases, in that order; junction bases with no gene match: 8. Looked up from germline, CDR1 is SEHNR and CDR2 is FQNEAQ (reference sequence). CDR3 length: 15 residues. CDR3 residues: CASSAHHRGNTEAFF. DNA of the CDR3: TGTGCCAGCAGCGCCCACCACAGGGGAAACACTGAAGCTTTCTTT.

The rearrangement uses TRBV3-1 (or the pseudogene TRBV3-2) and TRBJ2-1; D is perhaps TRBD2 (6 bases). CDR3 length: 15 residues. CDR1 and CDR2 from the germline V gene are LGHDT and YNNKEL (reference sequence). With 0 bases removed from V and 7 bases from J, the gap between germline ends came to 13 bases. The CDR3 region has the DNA TGTGCCAGCAGCCAAGATTTCGGGAGCCAAAATGAGCAGTTCTTC. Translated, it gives CASSQDFGSQNEQFF.

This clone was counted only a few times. As DNA, the CDR3 is TGCGCCAGCAGCCAAGTACTTCTTCTTGATACGCAGTATTTT. Its translation is CASSQVLLLDTQYF. The chain couples TRBV4-1 to TRBJ2-3; D uncertain. Germline values: CDR1 MGHRA, CDR2 YSYEKL. Deletions cut 1 base from V and 6 bases from J, with 11 bases between. The CDR3 length is 14 residues.

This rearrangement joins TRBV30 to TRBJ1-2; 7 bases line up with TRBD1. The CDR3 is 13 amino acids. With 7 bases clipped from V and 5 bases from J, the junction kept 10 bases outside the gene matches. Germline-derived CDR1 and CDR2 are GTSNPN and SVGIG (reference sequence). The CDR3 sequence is CASARDRPYGYTF. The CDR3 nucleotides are TGTGCCTCCGCTAGGGACAGACCTTATGGCTACACCTTC. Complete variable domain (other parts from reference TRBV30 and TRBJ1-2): SQTIHQWPATLVQPVGSPLSLECTVEGTSNPNLYWYRQAAGRGLQLLFYSVGIGQISSEVPQNLSASRPQDRQFILSSKKLLLSDSGFYLCASARDRPYGYTFGSGTRLTVV.